This T cell receptor beta chain came from a study of regulatory T cells in long-lasting Graves disease. At the level of the study: Graves' patients diagnosed newly had used antithyroid drugs under 3 months.

This clonotype was counted ten times or more. Investigators prepared the TCR beta libraries by applying iRepertoire HTBI primers and Arm-PCR of CDR3 regions. TCRdb re-derived calls from the multiplex PCR reads in MiXCR, one entry per CDR3 protein. The sample comprises over 450,000 distinct CDR3 sequences, 12% of which are singletons, and roughly 8.9% rests with the top ten. Time point defined: newly diagnosed GD, antithyroid drugs for less than 3 months. The TCR library was made from RNA extracted from PBMCs. This CDR3 has 14 amino acids. Germline V gene sequence: CDR1 SQVTM, CDR2 ANQGSEA. V shed 6 bases, J shed 1 base, and the junction held 7 bases outside the gene matches. The same specimen was also included in a second study, on T cells in Graves' hyperthyroidism and ophthalmopathy. That paper notes: Disease duration under 2 months; hyperthyroidism patients were aged 18 to 65. The study used the HTBI primer set for a first-round RT-PCR of the TCR CDR3. Ophthalmopathy cases were set apart from stable hyperthyroidism by a 13 V-J model.

The origin of this receptor is a woman aged 25 to 39 with Graves disease. This chain connects TRBV29-1 to TRBJ2-7, with 9 positions matching TRBD1. Sequences were derived from peripheral blood mononuclear cells (PBMCs), sampled at new diagnosis, from a patient treated with antithyroid drugs. The CDR3 sequence: CSVQRGQGSYEQYF. As DNA, the CDR3 is TGCAGCGTGCAGAGGGGACAGGGTTCCTACGAGCAGTACTTC.